This T cell receptor (beta chain) comes out of a study of T cells expressing NK-cell markers. In the study overall: Sorted T-cell subsets CD3+CD56+NKG2C+, CD3+CD56+NKG2C- and CD3+CD56-NKG2C+ were TCR beta-sequenced.

TCRdb reworked the 5' RACE reads into one entry per CDR3 protein, no DNA. The sample features over 13,000 distinct CDR3 sequences, with approximately 59% in its top ten. There are 13 residues in the CDR3. The germline CDR1 and CDR2 sequences are MNHNS and SASEGT. Sequencing was done on a sample of blood T cells: a sorted CD56 or NKG2C T cell subset, CD4+ or CD8+ T cells, or bulk PBMC T cells (not recorded which). The origin of this receptor is a man between 18 and 69 years old in good health. V usage is TRBV6-1 and J usage is TRBJ2-5; TCRdb calls TRBD1, which cannot be checked without DNA. The CDR3 sequence: CASSRALRETQYF.